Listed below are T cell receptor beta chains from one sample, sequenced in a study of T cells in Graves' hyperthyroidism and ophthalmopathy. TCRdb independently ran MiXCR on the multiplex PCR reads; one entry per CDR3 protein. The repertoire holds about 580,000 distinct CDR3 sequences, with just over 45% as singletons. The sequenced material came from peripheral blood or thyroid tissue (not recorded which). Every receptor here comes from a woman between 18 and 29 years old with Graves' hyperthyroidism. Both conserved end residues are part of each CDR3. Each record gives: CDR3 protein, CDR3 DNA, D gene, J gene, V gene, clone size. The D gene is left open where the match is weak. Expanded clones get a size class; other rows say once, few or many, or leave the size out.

CDR3: CASSLRQGGQPQHF; DNA: TGTGCCAGCAGTTTAAGACAGGGTGGTCAGCCCCAGCATTTT; D: TRBD1; J: TRBJ1-5; V: TRBV12-3/TRBV12-4; size: many
CDR3: CASSYMGRQNTEAFF; DNA: TGTGCCAGCAGTTACATGGGACGGCAAAACACTGAAGCTTTCTTT; D: NA; J: TRBJ1-1; V: TRBV6-5; size: many
CDR3: CSATQGAREAFF; DNA: TGCAGTGCCACTCAGGGGGCGCGTGAAGCTTTCTTT; D: TRBD1; J: TRBJ1-1; V: TRBV20-1; size: many
CDR3: CSANQETQYF; DNA: TGCAGTGCCAACCAAGAGACCCAGTACTTC; D: NA; J: TRBJ2-5; V: TRBV20-1; size: NA
CDR3: CSAEGSGLGYTF; DNA: TGCAGCGCAGAGGGTTCAGGGTTGGGCTACACCTTC; D: NA; J: TRBJ1-2; V: TRBV29-1; size: many
CDR3: CASSQAGDSVAYVLTF; DNA: TGTGCCAGCAGCCAAGCCGGCGACAGTGTAGCCTACGTCCTGACTTTC; D: NA; J: TRBJ2-6; V: TRBV7-2; size: NA
CDR3: CAWGTAYEQYF; DNA: TGTGCCTGGGGGACAGCATACGAGCAGTACTTC; D: TRBD1; J: TRBJ2-7; V: TRBV30; size: NA
CDR3: CASGRGGHEQYF; DNA: TGTGCCAGCGGGCGGGGGGGACACGAGCAGTACTTC; D: TRBD2; J: TRBJ2-7; V: TRBV12-3/TRBV12-4; size: few
CDR3: CASSREWGEQYF; DNA: TGTGCCAGCAGCCGGGAGTGGGGCGAGCAGTACTTC; D: NA; J: TRBJ2-7; V: TRBV7-2; size: many
CDR3: CASSAPQGLYGYTF; DNA: TGTGCCAGCAGCGCACCACAGGGACTCTATGGCTACACCTTC; D: NA; J: TRBJ1-2; V: TRBV9; size: many
CDR3: CASSEGWGGTGNQPQHF; DNA: TGTGCCAGCAGTGAAGGCTGGGGGGGTACTGGCAATCAGCCCCAGCATTTT; D: NA; J: TRBJ1-5; V: TRBV2; size: many
CDR3: CSARVGLLTF; DNA: TGCAGTGCTAGGGTGGGACTCCTCACTTTC; D: NA; J: TRBJ2-6; V: TRBV20-1; size: NA
CDR3: CSVEDSAYYGYTF; DNA: TGCAGCGTTGAGGACAGTGCTTACTATGGCTACACCTTC; D: NA; J: TRBJ1-2; V: TRBV29-1; size: once
CDR3: CASSPGGGTYEQCF; DNA: TGCGCCAGCAGTCCTGGGGGGGGAACCTACGAGCAGTGCTTC; D: TRBD2; J: TRBJ2-7; V: TRBV7-8; size: NA
CDR3: CSARGLAGQETQYF; DNA: TGCAGTGCTAGGGGACTAGCGGGGCAAGAGACCCAGTACTTC; D: TRBD2; J: TRBJ2-5; V: TRBV20-1; size: few
CDR3: CASSQDHRSGRATGELFF; DNA: TGCGCCAGCAGCCAAGATCATCGGAGCGGGAGGGCCACCGGGGAGCTGTTTTTT; D: TRBD2; J: TRBJ2-2; V: TRBV4-1; size: many
CDR3: CASRGLPADTQYF; DNA: TGTGCCAGCAGAGGACTCCCCGCGGATACGCAGTATTTT; D: NA; J: TRBJ2-3; V: TRBV2; size: NA
CDR3: CSILTGDGYTF; DNA: TGCAGCATCCTGACAGGGGATGGCTACACCTTC; D: TRBD1; J: TRBJ1-2; V: TRBV29-1; size: NA
CDR3: CASRSMGSGANVLTF; DNA: TGTGCCAGCAGGTCCATGGGCTCTGGGGCCAACGTCCTGACTTTC; D: NA; J: TRBJ2-6; V: TRBV7-3; size: many
CDR3: CSVGTGDETGELFF; DNA: TGCAGCGTGGGGACAGGGGATGAAACCGGGGAGCTGTTTTTT; D: TRBD1; J: TRBJ2-2; V: TRBV29-1; size: NA
CDR3: CASSPTSGAFTDTQYF; DNA: TGCGCCAGCAGCCCCACTAGCGGAGCTTTCACAGATACGCAGTATTTT; D: TRBD2; J: TRBJ2-3; V: TRBV7-9; size: NA
CDR3: CASRWTSGLADTQYF; DNA: TGTGCCAGCAGGTGGACTAGCGGGCTTGCAGATACGCAGTATTTT; D: TRBD2; J: TRBJ2-3; V: TRBV6-1; size: NA
CDR3: CATRGGGLRHEQYF; DNA: TGTGCCACAAGAGGGGGGGGCCTGAGGCACGAGCAGTACTTC; D: NA; J: TRBJ2-7; V: TRBV2; size: many
CDR3: CSARVGGITSTDTQYF; DNA: TGCAGTGCTAGAGTAGGCGGCATAACTAGCACAGATACGCAGTATTTT; D: NA; J: TRBJ2-3; V: TRBV20-1; size: NA
CDR3: CSVDSGSQETQYF; DNA: TGCAGCGTGGATAGCGGGAGTCAAGAGACCCAGTACTTC; D: TRBD2; J: TRBJ2-5; V: TRBV29-1; size: once
CDR3: CSARGHRARRYGYTF; DNA: TGCAGTGCTAGAGGCCACAGGGCACGTCGGTATGGCTACACCTTC; D: NA; J: TRBJ1-2; V: TRBV20-1; size: NA
CDR3: CRRGQDKIPSYNSPLHF; DNA: TGCAGACGAGGACAGGATAAAATACCCTCCTATAATTCACCCCTCCACTTT; D: TRBD1; J: TRBJ1-6; V: TRBV20-1; size: many
CDR3: CSLRTSGRETQYF; DNA: TGCAGCCTGCGGACTAGCGGGAGAGAGACCCAGTACTTC; D: TRBD2; J: TRBJ2-5; V: TRBV29-1; size: NA
CDR3: CASRETFADEQYF; DNA: TGTGCCAGCAGGGAGACATTCGCAGACGAGCAGTACTTC; D: NA; J: TRBJ2-7; V: TRBV6-5; size: many
CDR3: CSARDSGRGYTF; DNA: TGCAGTGCTAGAGATAGTGGGAGAGGCTACACCTTC; D: NA; J: TRBJ1-2; V: TRBV20-1; size: NA
CDR3: CSASSPTSGSPDTQYF; DNA: TGCAGTGCTAGTAGCCCGACTAGCGGGAGTCCAGATACGCAGTATTTT; D: TRBD2; J: TRBJ2-3; V: TRBV20-1; size: NA
CDR3: CALETSGIYEQYF; DNA: TGTGCCTTGGAAACTAGCGGGATCTACGAGCAGTACTTC; D: TRBD2; J: TRBJ2-7; V: TRBV30; size: NA
CDR3: CASRRDFNYGYTF; DNA: TGTGCCAGCAGAAGGGACTTTAACTATGGCTACACCTTC; D: NA; J: TRBJ1-2; V: TRBV6-6; size: many
CDR3: CSVRENYGYTF; DNA: TGCAGCGTTAGGGAGAACTATGGCTACACCTTC; D: NA; J: TRBJ1-2; V: TRBV29-1; size: few
CDR3: CASSPRGSSYNEQFF; DNA: TGCGCCAGCAGCCCCAGGGGGAGCTCCTACAATGAGCAGTTCTTC; D: TRBD1; J: TRBJ2-1; V: TRBV5-1; size: NA
CDR3: CASSLEPAPRGNEQFF; DNA: TGTGCCAGCAGCTTAGAGCCAGCGCCGAGAGGCAATGAGCAGTTCTTC; D: NA; J: TRBJ2-1; V: TRBV7-8; size: NA
CDR3: CATSRDQGRNQPQHF; DNA: TGTGCCACCAGCAGAGACCAGGGGCGCAATCAGCCCCAGCATTTT; D: NA; J: TRBJ1-5; V: TRBV15; size: many
CDR3: CGTYSHYGYTF; DNA: TGTGGGACATACTCTCACTATGGCTACACCTTC; D: NA; J: TRBJ1-2; V: TRBV4-2; size: many
CDR3: CASTDSGANVLTF; DNA: TGTGCCAGCACGGATTCTGGGGCCAACGTCCTGACTTTC; D: NA; J: TRBJ2-6; V: TRBV27; size: few
CDR3: CASSTYRGKGGTEAFF; DNA: TGTGCCAGCAGCACTTACCGGGGGAAGGGGGGCACTGAAGCTTTCTTT; D: NA; J: TRBJ1-1; V: TRBV7-9; size: NA